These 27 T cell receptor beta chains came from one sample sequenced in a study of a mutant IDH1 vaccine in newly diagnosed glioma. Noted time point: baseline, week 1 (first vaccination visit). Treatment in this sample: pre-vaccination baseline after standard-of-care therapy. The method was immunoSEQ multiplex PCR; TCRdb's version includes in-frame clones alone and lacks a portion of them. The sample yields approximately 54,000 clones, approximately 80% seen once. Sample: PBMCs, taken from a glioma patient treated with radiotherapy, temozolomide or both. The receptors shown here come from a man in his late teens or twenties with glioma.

The CDR3 DNA reads as TGTGCCTGGATGGGTGAAAAACTGTTTTTT. It translates to CAWMGEKLFF. The genes are TRBV30 and TRBJ1-4; D is ambiguous. The CDR3 contains 10 residues. Per the germline V gene, CDR1 is GTSNPN and CDR2 is SVGIG (reference sequence). Trimming cost V 4 bases and J 7 bases, with 4 bases left between them.

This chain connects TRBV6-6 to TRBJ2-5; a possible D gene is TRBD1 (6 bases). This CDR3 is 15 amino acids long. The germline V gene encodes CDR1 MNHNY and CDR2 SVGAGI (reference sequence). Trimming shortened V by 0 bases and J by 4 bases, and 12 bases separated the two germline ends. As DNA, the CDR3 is TGTGCCAGCAGTTACTCGTGGTCAGGGGTAGAGACCCAGTACTTC. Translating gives CASSYSWSGVETQYF.

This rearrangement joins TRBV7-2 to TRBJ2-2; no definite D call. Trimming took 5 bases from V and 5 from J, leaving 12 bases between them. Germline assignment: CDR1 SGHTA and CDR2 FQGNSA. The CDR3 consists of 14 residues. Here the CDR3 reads CASSIGSSTGELFF. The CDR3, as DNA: TGTGCCAGCAGCATTGGGTCGTCGACCGGGGAGCTGTTTTTT.

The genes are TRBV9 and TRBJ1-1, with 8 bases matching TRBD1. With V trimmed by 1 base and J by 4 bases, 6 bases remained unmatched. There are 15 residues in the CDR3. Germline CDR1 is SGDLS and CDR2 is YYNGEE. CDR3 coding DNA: TGTGCCAGCAGCGTACAGGGGGCGACGGGCACTGAAGCTTTCTTT. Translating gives CASSVQGATGTEAFF.

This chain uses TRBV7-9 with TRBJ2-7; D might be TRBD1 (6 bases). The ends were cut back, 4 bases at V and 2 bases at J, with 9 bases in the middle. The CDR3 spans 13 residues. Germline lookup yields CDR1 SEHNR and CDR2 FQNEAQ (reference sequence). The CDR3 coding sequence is TGTGCCAGCAGCTATGGACAGACCTACGAGCAGTACTTC. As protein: CASSYGQTYEQYF.

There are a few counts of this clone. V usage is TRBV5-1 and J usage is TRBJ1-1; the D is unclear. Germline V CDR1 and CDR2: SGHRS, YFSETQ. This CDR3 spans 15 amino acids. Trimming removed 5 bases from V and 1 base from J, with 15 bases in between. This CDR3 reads CASSNRVLANTEAFF. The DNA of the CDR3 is TGCGCCAGCAGTAATAGGGTGTTGGCGAACACTGAAGCTTTCTTT.

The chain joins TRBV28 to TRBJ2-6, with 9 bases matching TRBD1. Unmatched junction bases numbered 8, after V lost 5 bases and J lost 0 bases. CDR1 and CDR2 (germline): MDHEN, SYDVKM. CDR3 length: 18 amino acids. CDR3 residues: CASSPLDRGTSGANVLTF. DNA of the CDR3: TGTGCCAGCAGTCCTCTCGACAGGGGGACCTCTGGGGCCAACGTCCTGACTTTC.

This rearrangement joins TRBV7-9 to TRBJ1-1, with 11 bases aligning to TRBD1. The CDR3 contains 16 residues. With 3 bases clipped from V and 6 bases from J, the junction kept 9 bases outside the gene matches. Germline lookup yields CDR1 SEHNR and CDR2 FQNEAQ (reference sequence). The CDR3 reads CASSFLIGTGGPEAFF. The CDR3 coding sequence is TGTGCCAGCAGCTTTCTTATCGGGACAGGGGGGCCTGAAGCTTTCTTT.

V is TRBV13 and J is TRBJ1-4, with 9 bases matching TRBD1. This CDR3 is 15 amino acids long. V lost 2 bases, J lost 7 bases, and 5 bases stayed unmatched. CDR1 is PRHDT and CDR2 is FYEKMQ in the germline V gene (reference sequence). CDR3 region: CASSLLGTGSEKLFF. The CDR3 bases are TGTGCCAGCAGCTTACTCGGGACAGGGTCTGAAAAACTGTTTTTT.

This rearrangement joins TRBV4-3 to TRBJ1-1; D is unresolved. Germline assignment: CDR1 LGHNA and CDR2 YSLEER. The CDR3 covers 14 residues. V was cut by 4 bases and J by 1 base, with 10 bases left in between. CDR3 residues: CASSRLKENTEAFF. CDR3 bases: TGCGCCAGCAGCCGCCTGAAAGAGAACACTGAAGCTTTCTTT.

CDR3 nucleotides: TGCGCCAGCAGCCCGCGGGGACAGGGGCGATACAACGATCAGGAAGAGACCCAGTACTTC. Protein sequence: CASSPRGQGRYNDQEETQYF. This sequence joins TRBV4-3 and TRBJ2-5; 10 positions match TRBD1. The germline V gene has CDR1 LGHNA and CDR2 YSLEER. The CDR3 length is 20 residues. Trimming at V came to 4 bases and at J to 3 bases, leaving 20 bases not matched to a gene.

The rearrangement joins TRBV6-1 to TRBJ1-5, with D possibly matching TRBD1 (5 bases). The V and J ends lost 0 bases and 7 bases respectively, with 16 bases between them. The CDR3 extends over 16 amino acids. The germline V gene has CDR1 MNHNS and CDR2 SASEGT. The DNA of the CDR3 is TGTGCCAGCAGTGAAGCCCGGTCGGGGCGCGGGCAGCCCCAGCATTTT. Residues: CASSEARSGRGQPQHF.

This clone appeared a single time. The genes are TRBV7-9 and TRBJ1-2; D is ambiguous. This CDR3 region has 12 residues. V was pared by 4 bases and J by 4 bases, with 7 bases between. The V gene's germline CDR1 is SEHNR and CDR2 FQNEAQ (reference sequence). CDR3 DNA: TGTGCCAGCAGCTCTCTCGTCTATGGCTACACCTTC. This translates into CASSSLVYGYTF. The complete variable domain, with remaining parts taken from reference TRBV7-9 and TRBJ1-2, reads DTGVSQNPRHKITKRGQNVTFRCDPISEHNRLYWYRQTLGQGPEFLTYFQNEAQLEKSRLLSDRFSAERPKGSFSTLEIQRTEQGDSAMYLCASSSLVYGYTFGSGTRLTVV.

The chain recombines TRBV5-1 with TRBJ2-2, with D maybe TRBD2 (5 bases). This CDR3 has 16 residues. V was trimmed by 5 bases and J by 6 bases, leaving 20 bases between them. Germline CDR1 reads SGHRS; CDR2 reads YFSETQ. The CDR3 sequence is CASRANVGEVAGELFF. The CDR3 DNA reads TGCGCCAGCAGGGCGAATGTCGGGGAAGTGGCCGGGGAGCTGTTTTTT.

The CDR3 protein is CASSTGYNQPQHF. The CDR3 bases are TGTGCCAGCAGTACAGGGTACAATCAGCCCCAGCATTTT. This chain links TRBV6-6 with TRBJ1-5, with D possibly being TRBD1 (6 bases). Germline V lookup: CDR1 MNHNY, CDR2 SVGAGI (reference sequence). V lost 5 bases and J 3 bases, leaving 8 bases between the germline ends. The CDR3 spans 13 residues.

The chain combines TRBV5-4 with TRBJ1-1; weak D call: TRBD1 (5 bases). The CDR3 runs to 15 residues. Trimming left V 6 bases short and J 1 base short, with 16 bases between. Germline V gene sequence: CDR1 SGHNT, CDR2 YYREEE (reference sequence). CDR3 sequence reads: CASTSRGQGNTEAFF. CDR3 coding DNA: TGTGCCAGCACCTCGAGAGGGCAGGGGAACACTGAAGCTTTCTTT. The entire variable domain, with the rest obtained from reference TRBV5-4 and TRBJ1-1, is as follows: ETGVTQSPTHLIKTRGQQVTLRCSSQSGHNTVSWYQQALGQGPQFIFQYYREEENGRGNFPPRFSGLQFPNYSSELNVNALELDDSALYLCASTSRGQGNTEAFFGQGTRLTVV.

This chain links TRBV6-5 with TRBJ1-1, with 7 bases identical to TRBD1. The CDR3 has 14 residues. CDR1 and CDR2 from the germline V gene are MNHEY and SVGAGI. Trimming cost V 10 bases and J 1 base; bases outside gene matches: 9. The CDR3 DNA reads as TGTGCCACCAGACTCCGGACAGGGAACACTGAAGCTTTCTTT. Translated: CATRLRTGNTEAFF.

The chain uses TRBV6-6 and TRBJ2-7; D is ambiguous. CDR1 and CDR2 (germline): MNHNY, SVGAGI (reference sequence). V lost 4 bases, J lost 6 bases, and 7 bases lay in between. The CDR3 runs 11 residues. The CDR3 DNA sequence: TGTGCCAGCAGTTTCCCGGGCGAGCAGTACTTC. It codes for CASSFPGEQYF.

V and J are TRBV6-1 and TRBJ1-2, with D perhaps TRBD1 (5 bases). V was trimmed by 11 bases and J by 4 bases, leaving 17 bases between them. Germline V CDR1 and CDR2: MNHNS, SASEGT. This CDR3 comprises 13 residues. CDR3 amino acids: CACQGLLFYGYTF. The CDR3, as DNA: TGTGCCTGTCAGGGCCTCTTATTCTATGGCTACACCTTC.

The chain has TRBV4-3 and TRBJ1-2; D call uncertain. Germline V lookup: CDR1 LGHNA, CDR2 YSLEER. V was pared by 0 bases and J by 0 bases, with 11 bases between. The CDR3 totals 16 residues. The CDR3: CASSQDLSPANYGYTF. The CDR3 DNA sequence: TGCGCCAGCAGCCAAGATTTGTCCCCAGCTAACTATGGCTACACCTTC.

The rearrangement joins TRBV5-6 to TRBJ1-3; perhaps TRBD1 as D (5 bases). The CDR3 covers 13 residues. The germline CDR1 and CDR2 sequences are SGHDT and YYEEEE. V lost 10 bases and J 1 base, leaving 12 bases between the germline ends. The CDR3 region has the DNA TGTGCCTGCGGCCGGGGGTCTGGAAACACCATATATTTT. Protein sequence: CACGRGSGNTIYF.

The CDR3 spells CASSSSRDPRTEAFF. In nucleotides, the CDR3 is TGTGCCAGCAGCTCCTCCAGGGATCCCAGGACTGAAGCTTTCTTT. The rearrangement joins TRBV6-5 to TRBJ1-1, with D perhaps TRBD1 (5 bases). Germline V lookup: CDR1 MNHEY, CDR2 SVGAGI. V lost 6 bases, J lost 5 bases, and 19 bases lay in between. The CDR3 totals 15 residues.

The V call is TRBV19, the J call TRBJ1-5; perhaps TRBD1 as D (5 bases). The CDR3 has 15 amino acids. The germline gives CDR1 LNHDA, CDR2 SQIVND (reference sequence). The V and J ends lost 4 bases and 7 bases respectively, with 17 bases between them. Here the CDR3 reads CASSNFAGTEQPQHF. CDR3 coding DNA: TGTGCCAGTAGTAATTTTGCAGGGACGGAACAGCCCCAGCATTTT.

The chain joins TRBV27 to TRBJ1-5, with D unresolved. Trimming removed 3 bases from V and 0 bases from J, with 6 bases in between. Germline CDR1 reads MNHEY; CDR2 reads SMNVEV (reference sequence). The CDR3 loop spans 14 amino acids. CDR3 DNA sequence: TGTGCCAGCAGTTTTACAGTTAGCAATCAGCCCCAGCATTTT. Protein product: CASSFTVSNQPQHF.

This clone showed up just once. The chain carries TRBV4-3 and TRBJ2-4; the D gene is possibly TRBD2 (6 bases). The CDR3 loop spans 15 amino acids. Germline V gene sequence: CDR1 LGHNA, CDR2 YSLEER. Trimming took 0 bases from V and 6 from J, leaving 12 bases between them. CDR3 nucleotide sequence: TGCGCCAGCAGCCAAGATCGGGGGTTGGGAAACATTCAGTACTTC. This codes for CASSQDRGLGNIQYF.

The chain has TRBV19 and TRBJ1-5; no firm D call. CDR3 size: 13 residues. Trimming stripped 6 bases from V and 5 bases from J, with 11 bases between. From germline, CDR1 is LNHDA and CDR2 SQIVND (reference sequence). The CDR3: CASRNVGDQPQHF. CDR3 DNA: TGTGCCAGTAGAAATGTTGGGGATCAGCCCCAGCATTTT.

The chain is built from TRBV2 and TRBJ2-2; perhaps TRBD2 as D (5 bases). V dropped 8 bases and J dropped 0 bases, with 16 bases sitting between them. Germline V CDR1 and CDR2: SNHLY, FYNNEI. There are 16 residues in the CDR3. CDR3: CASGRDWLPNTGELFF. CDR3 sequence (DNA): TGTGCCAGCGGACGGGATTGGCTCCCGAACACCGGGGAGCTGTTTTTT.